Listed below are T cell receptor beta chains from one sample, sequenced in a study of T cell responses to AZD1222 COVID-19 vaccine. Sequenced by immunoSEQ multiplex PCR; TCRdb stores in-frame clones only, minus some. The table includes approximately 140,000 clones, around 90% detected once. The sequences come from peripheral blood, collected on day 0 of AZD1222 vaccination. These receptors came from an adult in good health. Each CDR3 is given with its conserved first and last residue. Fields, in order: D gene, clone size, CDR3 length, V gene, J gene, CDR3 DNA, CDR3 protein. D genes are given only for firm matches. Size is omitted from some rows. Given values are once, few, many or a class for expanded clones.

D gene: NA; clone size: NA; CDR3 length: 14; V gene: TRBV19; J gene: TRBJ2-2; CDR3 DNA: TGTGCCAGTAGTACGGACGGGAACACCGGGGAGCTGTTTTTT; CDR3 protein: CASSTDGNTGELFF
D gene: NA; clone size: once; CDR3 length: 13; V gene: TRBV5-1; J gene: TRBJ1-2; CDR3 DNA: TGCGCCAGCAGCTTGGAACGGGACTATGGCTACACCTTC; CDR3 protein: CASSLERDYGYTF
D gene: NA; clone size: NA; CDR3 length: 13; V gene: TRBV6-1; J gene: TRBJ1-1; CDR3 DNA: TGTGCCAGCAGTGATAGGGTGAGGACTGAAGCTTTCTTT; CDR3 protein: CASSDRVRTEAFF
D gene: TRBD1; clone size: NA; CDR3 length: 15; V gene: TRBV4-1; J gene: TRBJ2-7; CDR3 DNA: TGCGCCAGCAGCCAGTTGACAGGGAGCTCCTACGAGCAGTACTTC; CDR3 protein: CASSQLTGSSYEQYF
D gene: NA; clone size: NA; CDR3 length: 14; V gene: TRBV5-1; J gene: TRBJ2-1; CDR3 DNA: TGCGCCAGCAGCGGGGGCGGGAATGGCGTTGAGCAGTTCTTC; CDR3 protein: CASSGGGNGVEQFF
D gene: NA; clone size: NA; CDR3 length: 14; V gene: TRBV4-1; J gene: TRBJ1-4; CDR3 DNA: TGCGCCAGCAGCCAAGGGGACCCTCTAGAAAAACTGTTTTTT; CDR3 protein: CASSQGDPLEKLFF
D gene: TRBD1; clone size: NA; CDR3 length: 16; V gene: TRBV24-1; J gene: TRBJ2-7; CDR3 DNA: TGTGCCACCAGTGATCCCGCGAGGACAGGGTCCGACGAGCAGTACTTC; CDR3 protein: CATSDPARTGSDEQYF
D gene: NA; clone size: NA; CDR3 length: 14; V gene: TRBV27; J gene: TRBJ1-4; CDR3 DNA: TGTGCCAGCAGTTTCCAGCCCCGGATTGAAAAACTGTTTTTT; CDR3 protein: CASSFQPRIEKLFF
D gene: NA; clone size: NA; CDR3 length: 12; V gene: TRBV7-2; J gene: TRBJ1-1; CDR3 DNA: TGTGCCAGCAGCGAGCGTGGGGCGGGAGCTTTCTTT; CDR3 protein: CASSERGAGAFF
D gene: NA; clone size: NA; CDR3 length: 15; V gene: TRBV11-2; J gene: TRBJ2-1; CDR3 DNA: TGTGCCAGCAGCTCGATTAGCGGAAACTACAATGAGCAGTTCTTC; CDR3 protein: CASSSISGNYNEQFF
D gene: TRBD1; clone size: NA; CDR3 length: 14; V gene: TRBV27; J gene: TRBJ1-2; CDR3 DNA: TGTGCCAGCAGTTTTAGGGACAGACCCTATGGCTACACCTTC; CDR3 protein: CASSFRDRPYGYTF
D gene: TRBD2; clone size: NA; CDR3 length: 18; V gene: TRBV7-9; J gene: TRBJ2-1; CDR3 DNA: TGTGCCAGCAAGAGGGGGACCAAGCGGGAGGTTCCAGACAATGAGCAGTTCTTC; CDR3 protein: CASKRGTKREVPDNEQFF
D gene: NA; clone size: NA; CDR3 length: 15; V gene: TRBV4-3; J gene: TRBJ2-7; CDR3 DNA: TGCGCCAGCAGCCAAGACGCAGGGGCGACACGCGAGCAGTACTTC; CDR3 protein: CASSQDAGATREQYF
D gene: TRBD1; clone size: NA; CDR3 length: 22; V gene: TRBV9; J gene: TRBJ2-6; CDR3 DNA: TGTGCCAGCAGCGTATCCCCCGGCCGGGGACAGATCCCAAACTCTGGGGCCAACGTCCTGACTTTC; CDR3 protein: CASSVSPGRGQIPNSGANVLTF
D gene: NA; clone size: NA; CDR3 length: 14; V gene: TRBV5-1; J gene: TRBJ2-7; CDR3 DNA: TGCGCCAGCAGCTTAAGGGGCCTGGGGTACGAGCAGTACTTC; CDR3 protein: CASSLRGLGYEQYF
D gene: TRBD2; clone size: NA; CDR3 length: 13; V gene: TRBV14; J gene: TRBJ2-7; CDR3 DNA: TGTGCCAGTTCTCGGGGGGACCCCTACGAGCAGTACTTC; CDR3 protein: CASSRGDPYEQYF
D gene: NA; clone size: NA; CDR3 length: 14; V gene: TRBV3-1/TRBV3-2; J gene: TRBJ2-2; CDR3 DNA: TGTGCCACCTTACGAGGTAAAGTGATCGGGGAGCTGTTTTTT; CDR3 protein: CATLRGKVIGELFF
D gene: NA; clone size: NA; CDR3 length: 18; V gene: TRBV2; J gene: TRBJ2-1; CDR3 DNA: TGTGCCAGCAGGACAGGGTACGGGAGGGCCCACTCCTACAATGAGCAGTTCTTC; CDR3 protein: CASRTGYGRAHSYNEQFF
D gene: TRBD1; clone size: NA; CDR3 length: 15; V gene: TRBV29-1; J gene: TRBJ1-6; CDR3 DNA: TGCAGCGTTGAAGAGTTGTCGGGACAGGGTACACCCCTCCACTTT; CDR3 protein: CSVEELSGQGTPLHF
D gene: TRBD2; clone size: NA; CDR3 length: 16; V gene: TRBV5-5; J gene: TRBJ2-2; CDR3 DNA: TGTGCCAGCAGCCCTAGACTAGCGCCTCAGGGCGGGGAGCTGTTTTTT; CDR3 protein: CASSPRLAPQGGELFF
D gene: NA; clone size: NA; CDR3 length: 14; V gene: TRBV28; J gene: TRBJ1-1; CDR3 DNA: TGTGCCAGCAGTTTATCGGGGGGATCAACTGAAGCTTTCTTT; CDR3 protein: CASSLSGGSTEAFF
D gene: TRBD2; clone size: NA; CDR3 length: 17; V gene: TRBV3-1/TRBV3-2; J gene: TRBJ2-1; CDR3 DNA: TGTGCCAGCAGCCCGGGACTAGCGGCGAACTCCTACAATGAGCAGTTCTTC; CDR3 protein: CASSPGLAANSYNEQFF
D gene: NA; clone size: NA; CDR3 length: 14; V gene: TRBV19; J gene: TRBJ2-3; CDR3 DNA: TGTGCCAGTAGTATTCTAAGAGGGGGAGATACGCAGTATTTT; CDR3 protein: CASSILRGGDTQYF
D gene: NA; clone size: NA; CDR3 length: 15; V gene: TRBV27; J gene: TRBJ2-7; CDR3 DNA: TGTGCCAGCAAACATTCGGGGGTGGGGAAGTACGAGCAGTACTTC; CDR3 protein: CASKHSGVGKYEQYF
D gene: TRBD2; clone size: NA; CDR3 length: 16; V gene: TRBV5-1; J gene: TRBJ2-2; CDR3 DNA: TGCGCCAGCAGCGATGAGACTAGCGGGAGGACCGGGGAGCTGTTTTTT; CDR3 protein: CASSDETSGRTGELFF
D gene: NA; clone size: NA; CDR3 length: 16; V gene: TRBV20-1; J gene: TRBJ1-2; CDR3 DNA: TGCAGTGCTAGTACCCCCGGTTCGCGCAGATTCAGTGGCTACACCTTC; CDR3 protein: CSASTPGSRRFSGYTF
D gene: TRBD2; clone size: NA; CDR3 length: 16; V gene: TRBV11-2; J gene: TRBJ2-1; CDR3 DNA: TGTGCCAGCAGCTTAGTACGCGGGAGGGGGCCTAATGAGCAGTTCTTC; CDR3 protein: CASSLVRGRGPNEQFF
D gene: NA; clone size: NA; CDR3 length: 13; V gene: TRBV27; J gene: TRBJ2-7; CDR3 DNA: TGTGCCAGCAGATTAGGTCCAGGGCATGAGCAGTACTTC; CDR3 protein: CASRLGPGHEQYF
D gene: NA; clone size: NA; CDR3 length: 13; V gene: TRBV15; J gene: TRBJ2-3; CDR3 DNA: TGTGCCACCAGCGAAAGCGGGTGGAATACGCAGTATTTT; CDR3 protein: CATSESGWNTQYF
D gene: TRBD2; clone size: NA; CDR3 length: 17; V gene: TRBV10-3; J gene: TRBJ2-1; CDR3 DNA: TGTGCCATCAGTGAGTCGCTTAGCGGGAGGGTATACAATGAGCAGTTCTTC; CDR3 protein: CAISESLSGRVYNEQFF
D gene: TRBD1; clone size: NA; CDR3 length: 14; V gene: TRBV5-4; J gene: TRBJ1-1; CDR3 DNA: TGTGCCAGCAGCCCACAGGGGTTGGCCACTGAAGCTTTCTTT; CDR3 protein: CASSPQGLATEAFF
D gene: NA; clone size: NA; CDR3 length: 11; V gene: TRBV10-3; J gene: TRBJ2-2; CDR3 DNA: TGTGCCATCAAGGGTGCCGGGGAGCTGTTTTTT; CDR3 protein: CAIKGAGELFF
D gene: NA; clone size: NA; CDR3 length: 15; V gene: TRBV3-1/TRBV3-2; J gene: TRBJ2-7; CDR3 DNA: TGTGCCAGCAGTCTGGGGACTGCGGGTATCTACGAGCAGTACTTC; CDR3 protein: CASSLGTAGIYEQYF
D gene: NA; clone size: NA; CDR3 length: 15; V gene: TRBV14; J gene: TRBJ1-2; CDR3 DNA: TGTGCCAGCAGCCAAGTTGAACTCCTTAACTATGGCTACACCTTC; CDR3 protein: CASSQVELLNYGYTF
D gene: TRBD2; clone size: NA; CDR3 length: 14; V gene: TRBV7-9; J gene: TRBJ2-7; CDR3 DNA: TGTGCCAGCAGCTCCCCTCTCGGGAGGGGAGAGCAGTACTTC; CDR3 protein: CASSSPLGRGEQYF
D gene: TRBD1; clone size: NA; CDR3 length: 15; V gene: TRBV6-5; J gene: TRBJ1-5; CDR3 DNA: TGTGCCAGCAGCCCGGAGGGGGCCAGCAATCAGCCCCAGCATTTT; CDR3 protein: CASSPEGASNQPQHF
D gene: TRBD2; clone size: once; CDR3 length: 15; V gene: TRBV11-3; J gene: TRBJ2-1; CDR3 DNA: TGTGCCAGCAGCTCGGGACTAGCGGGACACAATGAGCAGTTCTTC; CDR3 protein: CASSSGLAGHNEQFF
D gene: TRBD1; clone size: few; CDR3 length: 17; V gene: TRBV19; J gene: TRBJ1-3; CDR3 DNA: TGTGCCAGTAGTATAGACCGGGACAGGGCATTTGGAAACACCATATATTTT; CDR3 protein: CASSIDRDRAFGNTIYF
D gene: NA; clone size: NA; CDR3 length: 14; V gene: TRBV30; J gene: TRBJ2-7; CDR3 DNA: TGTGCCTGGAGTGTTGGGGGCCAAGACTACGAGCAGTACTTC; CDR3 protein: CAWSVGGQDYEQYF
D gene: NA; clone size: NA; CDR3 length: 12; V gene: TRBV12-3/TRBV12-4; J gene: TRBJ1-2; CDR3 DNA: TGTGCCAGCAGTTTGAGGCAGGGGGGCTACACCTTC; CDR3 protein: CASSLRQGGYTF
D gene: NA; clone size: NA; CDR3 length: 17; V gene: TRBV6-2/TRBV6-3; J gene: TRBJ2-4; CDR3 DNA: TGTGCCAGCAGCCCCCTGGGACTGGCCGTAGCCAAAAACATTCAGTACTTC; CDR3 protein: CASSPLGLAVAKNIQYF
D gene: NA; clone size: NA; CDR3 length: 15; V gene: TRBV6-1; J gene: TRBJ1-3; CDR3 DNA: TGTGCCAGCAGTTCCCAGTGGGGCTCTGGAAACACCATATATTTT; CDR3 protein: CASSSQWGSGNTIYF